These 32 T cell receptor beta chains originate from one sample sequenced in a study of blood T cell repertoires in COVID-19. Method: immunoSEQ multiplex PCR; TCRdb's copy keeps in-frame clones and lacks some. This table has approximately 110,000 clones, approximately 84% appearing once. What was sequenced was peripheral blood. All receptors derive from a human donor in a cohort sampled during active COVID-19.

The J gene is TRBJ1-1, the V gene TRBV5-1, with D unresolved. CDR3 length: 13 amino acids. Trimming pared 3 bases from V and 0 bases from J, leaving 6 bases between. Germline V lookup: CDR1 SGHRS, CDR2 YFSETQ. The DNA for the CDR3 is TGCGCCAGCAGCTCAACATTGAACACTGAAGCTTTCTTT. Amino acids: CASSSTLNTEAFF.

The table lists this clone with a count of one. The rearrangement uses TRBV28 and TRBJ1-5; D is possibly TRBD1 (6 bases). CDR1 and CDR2 from the germline V gene are MDHEN and SYDVKM. Trimming shortened V by 8 bases and J by 4 bases, and 12 bases separated the two germline ends. The CDR3 covers 13 residues. CDR3 sequence (DNA): TGTGCCAGCGCAGGGGTCGTAAATCAGCCCCAGCATTTT. This sequence encodes CASAGVVNQPQHF.

V and J are TRBV11-1 and TRBJ2-7; maybe TRBD2 (6 bases). CDR1 and CDR2 (germline): SGHAT, FQDESV (reference sequence). The CDR3 loop spans 14 amino acids. The V and J ends lost 3 bases and 3 bases respectively, with 12 bases between them. The CDR3 DNA sequence: TGTGCCAGCAGCTTCCCGGGAGAGAACTACGAGCAGTACTTC. Amino acids: CASSFPGENYEQYF.

This chain links TRBV29-1 with TRBJ2-7, with TRBD1 matching over 7 bases. J gave up 5 bases and V 7 bases, and 5 bases lay outside the gene matches. The CDR3 is 11 residues long. Looked up from germline, CDR1 is SQVTM and CDR2 is ANQGSEA. The CDR3 region has the DNA TGCAGCGGAGGACAGGATGACGAGCAGTACTTC. Translation gives CSGGQDDEQYF.

The V gene is TRBV28, the J gene TRBJ1-4; 7 positions match TRBD1. The CDR3 spans 15 residues. The V gene end was trimmed by 6 bases and the J gene end by 8 bases; junction bases not matched to a gene: 12. Looked up from germline, CDR1 is MDHEN and CDR2 is SYDVKM. The CDR3 bases are TGTGCCAGCAGCAGGGGGAAGGGGGCTGAGGAAAAACTGTTTTTT. As protein: CASSRGKGAEEKLFF. The entire variable domain, with the rest obtained from reference TRBV28 and TRBJ1-4, is as follows: DVKVTQSSRYLVKRTGEKVFLECVQDMDHENMFWYRQDPGLGLRLIYFSYDVKMKEKGDIPEGYSVSREKKERFSLILESASTNQTSMYLCASSRGKGAEEKLFFGSGTQLSVL.

The V and J genes are TRBV7-3 and TRBJ2-1, with TRBD1 identical over 9 bases. The CDR3 sequence is 16 residues long. Looked up from germline, CDR1 is SGHTA and CDR2 is FQGTGA. V lost 2 bases and J lost 8; bases outside the gene matches: 10. CDR3 nucleotide sequence: TGTGCCAGCAGCTTAGGCTGGGACAGGGCTCGCGATGAGCAGTTCTTC. This translates into CASSLGWDRARDEQFF.

The J gene is TRBJ1-1, the V gene TRBV19; 7 bases line up with TRBD1. CDR1 is LNHDA, CDR2 SQIVND, per germline (reference sequence). The length of the CDR3 is 16 residues. J was trimmed by 3 bases and V by 6 bases; bases with no gene match: 13. CDR3 sequence: CASSSDRTKGDTEAFF. The CDR3 DNA reads TGTGCCAGTAGCTCGGACAGGACAAAAGGGGACACTGAAGCTTTCTTT.

This chain joins TRBV3-1 (or the pseudogene TRBV3-2) and TRBJ1-2, with TRBD1 matching 7 bases. The CDR3 spans 16 residues. Germline V gives CDR1 LGHDT, CDR2 YNNKEL (reference sequence). With V trimmed by 1 base and J by 4 bases, 9 bases remained unmatched. The CDR3 DNA reads as TGTGCCAGCAGCCAAGGTTCAGGGGGTTGGCTCTATGGCTACACCTTC. Protein sequence: CASSQGSGGWLYGYTF.

This rearrangement joins TRBV7-9 to TRBJ1-1, with 9 bases aligning to TRBD1. J was trimmed by 3 bases and V by 6 bases; bases with no gene match: 11. Looked up from germline, CDR1 is SEHNR and CDR2 is FQNEAQ (reference sequence). CDR3 size: 16 residues. The CDR3 spells CASRYQPGQGDTEAFF. The CDR3 DNA sequence: TGTGCCAGCAGATACCAACCGGGACAGGGAGACACTGAAGCTTTCTTT.

The rearrangement uses TRBV2 and TRBJ1-4; D is ambiguous. The CDR3 is 13 residues long. Germline assignment: CDR1 SNHLY and CDR2 FYNNEI. Trimming left V 8 bases short and J 8 bases short, with 15 bases between. The CDR3 reads CASRRREDEKLFF. CDR3 in DNA: TGTGCCAGCCGGCGGAGGGAAGACGAAAAACTGTTTTTT.

Note on this clone: This same CDR3 is encoded by further DNA sequences in the sample. This rearrangement joins TRBV24-1 to TRBJ2-3; 9 bases agree with TRBD1. The CDR3 consists of 16 residues. The V and J ends lost 3 bases and 0 bases, in that order; junction bases with no gene match: 3. Germline V CDR1 and CDR2: KGHDR, SFDVKD. CDR3 sequence reads: CATSDPGQGSTDTQYF. The CDR3 coding sequence is TGTGCCACCAGTGATCCCGGACAGGGGAGCACAGATACGCAGTATTTT.

V usage is TRBV19 and J usage is TRBJ2-3; the match to TRBD1 covers 9 bases. V dropped 6 bases and J dropped 5; count of bases not matched to a gene: 3. Germline V gives CDR1 LNHDA, CDR2 SQIVND (reference sequence). The CDR3 totals 13 residues. For the CDR3, the DNA is TGTGCCAGTAGGACAGGGGGAATAGATACGCAGTATTTT. It translates to CASRTGGIDTQYF.

The chain links TRBV9 to TRBJ1-2; 9 nucleotides line up with TRBD1. From germline, CDR1 is SGDLS and CDR2 YYNGEE. J was trimmed by 6 bases and V by 4 bases; bases with no gene match: 19. CDR3 size: 18 residues. CDR3 DNA sequence: TGTGCCAGCAGCCTGACCTTTAATGCGGGACAGGGTCTTAATGGCTACACCTTC. This sequence encodes CASSLTFNAGQGLNGYTF.

V and J are TRBV28 and TRBJ2-3, with 11 bases fitting TRBD2. The V gene end was trimmed by 8 bases and the J gene end by 0 bases; junction bases not matched to a gene: 13. Per the germline V gene, CDR1 is MDHEN and CDR2 is SYDVKM. The CDR3 loop spans 18 amino acids. The CDR3 nucleotides read TGTGCCAGCTCAAGTCGACTAGCGGGGCGCGGAAGCACAGATACGCAGTATTTT. Residues: CASSSRLAGRGSTDTQYF.

J is TRBJ2-5 and V is TRBV7-7, with TRBD2 as a possible D gene (6 bases). CDR1 is SSHAT and CDR2 is FNYEAQ in the germline V gene (reference sequence). Trimming left V 2 bases short and J 3 bases short, with 13 bases between. CDR3 length: 15 residues. CDR3 residues: CASSLTGREEETQYF. The CDR3 DNA reads as TGTGCCAGCAGCTTAACCGGCAGGGAGGAAGAGACCCAGTACTTC.

This clone was counted at least ten times. The chain carries TRBV6-5 and TRBJ2-7; D might be TRBD2 (5 bases). V was clipped by 5 bases and J by 6 bases, with 17 bases between them. The CDR3 contains 14 residues. The germline V gene encodes CDR1 MNHEY and CDR2 SVGAGI. The chain's CDR3 is CASSPRVRGFEQYF. The CDR3 nucleotides read TGTGCCAGCAGTCCAAGGGTGCGAGGGTTCGAGCAGTACTTC.

The chain links TRBV7-6 to TRBJ2-2; D perhaps matches TRBD2 (7 bases). This CDR3 region has 17 residues. Trimming cost V 0 bases and J 2 bases, with 13 bases left between them. Germline CDR1 is SGHVS and CDR2 is FNYEAQ. The CDR3 sequence: CASSLAEGGANTGELFF. The CDR3 DNA is TGTGCCAGCAGCTTAGCCGAAGGGGGGGCAAACACCGGGGAGCTGTTTTTT.

This clone has a handful of counts. The chain combines TRBV7-3 with TRBJ1-5, with D tentatively TRBD1 (5 bases). The germline gives CDR1 SGHTA, CDR2 FQGTGA. This CDR3 contains 17 residues. Trimming pared 5 bases from V and 4 bases from J, leaving 21 bases between. CDR3 sequence (DNA): TGTGCCAGCAGCCACCAAAGGGTCTGGGGCTCTAATCAGCCCCAGCATTTT. This sequence encodes CASSHQRVWGSNQPQHF.

The rearrangement joins TRBV9 to TRBJ2-7; 8 bases are a match to TRBD2. CDR3 length: 16 amino acids. Germline values: CDR1 SGDLS, CDR2 YYNGEE. J was trimmed by 4 bases and V by 2 bases; bases with no gene match: 11. The chain's CDR3 is CASSVGSGTSVYEQYF. In DNA form, the CDR3 reads TGTGCCAGCAGCGTGGGCTCCGGGACTAGTGTATACGAGCAGTACTTC.

This sequence joins TRBV19 and TRBJ2-5; D might be TRBD1 (5 bases). This CDR3 has 13 residues. The germline gives CDR1 LNHDA, CDR2 SQIVND (reference sequence). V shed 4 bases and J shed 1 base, with 7 bases lying between them. CDR3 protein: CASSTGFQETQYF. CDR3 in DNA: TGTGCCAGTAGTACAGGGTTCCAAGAGACCCAGTACTTC.

The genes are TRBV11-2 and TRBJ2-1; no definite D call. Germline V gene data show CDR1 as SGHAT and CDR2 as FQNNGV. V was clipped by 6 bases and J by 3 bases, with 12 bases between them. The CDR3 sequence is 14 residues long. CDR3 nucleotide sequence: TGTGCCAGCAGTCCACCAGCGAGCTACAATGAGCAGTTCTTC. Translated: CASSPPASYNEQFF.

The chain combines TRBV9 with TRBJ1-2; no definite D call. Germline CDR1 reads SGDLS; CDR2 reads YYNGEE. This CDR3 contains 11 residues. Between the trimmed V and J ends, which lost 3 bases and 3 bases, there was a span of 3 bases. In DNA form, the CDR3 reads TGTGCCAGCAGCGCTTACTATGGCTACACCTTC. This encodes CASSAYYGYTF.

The V and J genes are TRBV27 and TRBJ2-2; no firm D call. The germline gives CDR1 MNHEY, CDR2 SMNVEV (reference sequence). Trimming took 3 bases from V and 0 from J, leaving 8 bases between them. This CDR3 region has 15 residues. In DNA, the CDR3 is TGTGCCAGCAGTTTGCGCGCTACGAACACCGGGGAGCTGTTTTTT. This gives the protein CASSLRATNTGELFF.

The V call is TRBV7-3, the J call TRBJ2-1; tentative D call: TRBD1 (6 bases). The CDR3 consists of 15 residues. Per the germline V gene, CDR1 is SGHTA and CDR2 is FQGTGA. Trimming stripped 1 base from V and 8 bases from J, with 15 bases between. CDR3 DNA sequence: TGTGCCAGCAGCTTAAGTGGGGGCAAGGGCCATGAGCAGTTCTTC. Its protein is CASSLSGGKGHEQFF.

This rearrangement joins TRBV28 to TRBJ1-1; TRBD1 matches at 7 bases. Germline CDR1 is MDHEN and CDR2 is SYDVKM. With V trimmed by 3 bases and J by 4 bases, 11 bases remained unmatched. The CDR3 is 16 amino acids. In DNA form, the CDR3 reads TGTGCCAGCAGTTTCAGTGTGGATGGGGACAGCACTGAAGCTTTCTTT. It codes for CASSFSVDGDSTEAFF. The variable domain in full, completed from reference TRBV28 and TRBJ1-1, reads DVKVTQSSRYLVKRTGEKVFLECVQDMDHENMFWYRQDPGLGLRLIYFSYDVKMKEKGDIPEGYSVSREKKERFSLILESASTNQTSMYLCASSFSVDGDSTEAFFGQGTRLTVV.

In this sample, this clone turned up a few times. The V call is TRBV19, the J call TRBJ1-1; no definite D call. The germline V gene has CDR1 LNHDA and CDR2 SQIVND (reference sequence). Trimming stripped 4 bases from V and 1 base from J, with 7 bases between. The length of the CDR3 is 13 residues. This chain's CDR3 is CASSTKRNTEAFF. The CDR3 region has the DNA TGTGCCAGTAGTACTAAGCGGAACACTGAAGCTTTCTTT.

The V and J genes are TRBV18 and TRBJ1-3; D gene ambiguous. The CDR3 sequence is 14 residues long. Germline V CDR1 and CDR2: KGHSH, LQKENI. The V end was cut by 5 bases, the J end by 3 bases, with 11 bases between. CDR3 DNA: TGTGCCAGCTCAGTTGACTTGCGTGGAAACACCATATATTTT. This codes for CASSVDLRGNTIYF.

A note on this clone: The junction departs from the called germline gene at one end, perhaps through a read error. The chain has TRBV7-7 and TRBJ2-3; 13 bases are a match to TRBD2. The CDR3 length is 16 residues. Germline V lookup: CDR1 SSHAT, CDR2 FNYEAQ (reference sequence). In DNA, the CDR3 is TGTGCTAGCAGCTTAGGACTAGCGGGAGATGTAGATACGCAGTATTTT. Protein product: CASSLGLAGDVDTQYF.

The chain recombines TRBV28 with TRBJ1-2, with TRBD1 as a possible D gene (5 bases). Germline V lookup: CDR1 MDHEN, CDR2 SYDVKM. The CDR3 covers 14 residues. V was trimmed by 0 bases and J by 8 bases, leaving 13 bases between them. The CDR3, as DNA: TGTGCCAGCAGTTTATGGCGGGGGGAAGAGGGCTACACCTTC. It specifies CASSLWRGEEGYTF.

The rearrangement uses TRBV25-1 and TRBJ1-1; 9 nucleotides line up with TRBD1. The V gene end was trimmed by 5 bases and the J gene end by 5 bases; junction bases not matched to a gene: 6. Germline CDR1 is MGHDK and CDR2 is SYGVNS. The CDR3 consists of 14 residues. DNA for the CDR3: TGTGCCAGCAGTAGGGACAGGGCTAATACTGAAGCTTTCTTT. Translated, it gives CASSRDRANTEAFF.

The CDR3 spells CASRPPVPSRDFSYEQYF. CDR3 in DNA: TGTGCAAGTCGCCCGCCGGTTCCTTCCCGGGACTTCTCCTACGAGCAGTACTTC. The gene calls are TRBV12-2 and TRBJ2-7; the table's D call, TRBD2, has no DNA check behind it. TRBV12-2 is labeled a pseudogene. The CDR3 is made up of 18 amino acids.

The chain joins TRBV3-1 (or the pseudogene TRBV3-2) to TRBJ2-1; possibly TRBD1 for D (5 bases). V was trimmed by 4 bases and J by 9 bases, leaving 19 bases between them. The CDR3 is 15 residues long. Germline V gene data show CDR1 as LGHDT and CDR2 as YNNKEL (reference sequence). Here the CDR3 reads CASSRILPGFSEQFF. In DNA, the CDR3 is TGTGCCAGCAGCCGTATACTCCCAGGGTTCAGTGAGCAGTTCTTC.